The rows below give T cell receptor beta chains drawn from one sample of a study of T cell responses to AZD1222 COVID-19 vaccine. Method: immunoSEQ multiplex PCR; TCRdb's copy keeps in-frame clones and lacks some. The repertoire holds about 110,000 clones, with around 86% as singletons. Sequencing used peripheral blood, obtained on day 0 of AZD1222 vaccination. The receptors here all came from an adult in good health. The CDR3 runs from the conserved cysteine through the conserved F or W. The D gene is left open where the match is weak. Clone size, where shown, is once, few, many, or a class for clones that have expanded.

V gene	D gene	J gene	clone size	CDR3 DNA	CDR3 protein
TRBV6-5	.	TRBJ1-5	.	TGTGCCAGTGGCAGGGAAAGCAATCAGCCCCAGCATTTT	CASGRESNQPQHF
TRBV3-1/TRBV3-2	TRBD1	TRBJ1-4	.	TGTGCCAGCAGCGGACAGGGGACTAATGAAAAACTGTTTTTT	CASSGQGTNEKLFF
TRBV4-2	.	TRBJ1-2	.	TGTGCCAGCAGCCAGGGATCCACAGGGACTAACTATGGCTACACCTTC	CASSQGSTGTNYGYTF
TRBV3-1/TRBV3-2	.	TRBJ1-3	.	TGTGCCAGCAGCCCCCACGCCGGAGGGTCCTCTGGAAACACCATATATTTT	CASSPHAGGSSGNTIYF
TRBV2	.	TRBJ2-7	.	TGTGCCAGCAGTGAAGCTACGCAGAGGGGTCACGAGCAGTACTTC	CASSEATQRGHEQYF
TRBV7-6	.	TRBJ2-7	.	TGTGCCAGCAGCCCCGGGGGCCCGGGGGAGCAGTACTTC	CASSPGGPGEQYF
TRBV5-1	.	TRBJ1-4	.	TGCGCCAGCAGCCCAGGTACTGGAGCAACTAATGAAAAACTGTTTTTT	CASSPGTGATNEKLFF
TRBV6-1	TRBD2	TRBJ2-3	.	TGTGCCAGCAGTGAAGCCCCGCGCGGACTAGCGGGAAAGACTAGCACAGATACGCAGTATTTT	CASSEAPRGLAGKTSTDTQYF
TRBV19	TRBD2	TRBJ2-7	.	TGTGCCAGTGGGGCGGGAGGTCACGAGCAGTACTTC	CASGAGGHEQYF
TRBV7-9	TRBD2	TRBJ2-5	.	TGTGCCAGCAGCCAGCGTACTAGCGTAGAGACCCAGTACTTC	CASSQRTSVETQYF
TRBV7-2	TRBD1	TRBJ2-7	once	TGTGCCAGCAGCACACAGGGGTTAACCTACGAGCAGTACTTC	CASSTQGLTYEQYF
TRBV2	TRBD2	TRBJ2-7	.	TGTGCCAGCAGGGACCGAGGACTAGCGGGCGAGCAGTACTTC	CASRDRGLAGEQYF
TRBV10-2	.	TRBJ2-7	.	TGCGCCAGCAGTGAGCCCCAGGGGGGCGAGCAGTACTTC	CASSEPQGGEQYF
TRBV15	TRBD2	TRBJ2-2	.	TGTGCCACCAGCAGAGACAGCGGGGGCCTGAACACCGGGGAGCTGTTTTTT	CATSRDSGGLNTGELFF
TRBV5-4	TRBD2	TRBJ2-1	.	TGTGCCAGCAGCGGGAAGACTAGCGGGAGTGGGAATGAGCAGTTCTTC	CASSGKTSGSGNEQFF
TRBV30	TRBD1	TRBJ1-1	.	TGTGCCTCAATCCGGGACAGGGTCGGTGAAGCTTTCTTT	CASIRDRVGEAFF
TRBV2	.	TRBJ2-2	.	TGTGCCAGCAGTGTTGGTCGAGCGAACACCGGGGAGCTGTTTTTT	CASSVGRANTGELFF
TRBV3-1/TRBV3-2	.	TRBJ1-5	.	TGTGCCAGCAGCCAACGGCACAGCAATCAGCCCCAGCATTTT	CASSQRHSNQPQHF
TRBV4-1	.	TRBJ1-6	.	TGCGCCAGCAGCCAAGAAAAAGGCCCCCTCCACTTT	CASSQEKGPLHF
TRBV6-2/TRBV6-3	.	TRBJ1-4	.	TGTGCCAGCAGTTCTACAGGGACTTTATCCGAAAAACTGTTTTTT	CASSSTGTLSEKLFF
TRBV2	.	TRBJ2-1	.	TGTGCCAGCAGTGATGAGTACAATGAGCAGTTCTTC	CASSDEYNEQFF
TRBV6-1	TRBD2	TRBJ2-7	.	TGTGCCAGCAGTGAGGGGACTAGCGGCTCCTACGAGCAGTACTTC	CASSEGTSGSYEQYF
TRBV2	.	TRBJ1-3	.	TGTGCCAGCAACCCGGCAGGTTCTGGAAACACCATATATTTT	CASNPAGSGNTIYF
TRBV7-9	TRBD1	TRBJ1-5	few	TGTGCCAGCAGCTTAGGGACAGGGAGCAATCAGCCCCAGCATTTT	CASSLGTGSNQPQHF
TRBV10-1	TRBD1	TRBJ1-1	.	TGCGCCAGCAGCAAAATGAGTAAGGGCAGGGGGCCCACTGAAGCTTTCTTT	CASSKMSKGRGPTEAFF
TRBV6-2/TRBV6-3	.	TRBJ2-4	.	TGTGCCAGCAGTTACGGAAGGGGGTTCGCCAAAAACATTCAGTACTTC	CASSYGRGFAKNIQYF
TRBV19	TRBD1	TRBJ1-6	once	TGTGCCAGTAGTATCAAGGACAGGGGGAATTCACCCCTCCACTTT	CASSIKDRGNSPLHF
TRBV3-1/TRBV3-2	TRBD1	TRBJ1-1	.	TGTGCCAGCAGCCAGGCACAGGGGTGGACTGAAGCTTTCTTT	CASSQAQGWTEAFF
TRBV28	.	TRBJ1-2	.	TGTGCCAGCAGTGTTCGGACATTTAACTATGGCTACACCTTC	CASSVRTFNYGYTF
TRBV5-1	.	TRBJ2-2	.	TGCGCCAGCAGCTTGGCCGTACCGAACACCGGGGAGCTGTTTTTT	CASSLAVPNTGELFF
TRBV11-3	.	TRBJ1-1	once	TGTGCCAGCAGCCCCGGGACTGATCGGGCTGAAGCTTTCTTT	CASSPGTDRAEAFF
TRBV28	.	TRBJ1-2	.	TGTGCCAGCAGGCCAGGACAGTCTTATGGCTACACCTTC	CASRPGQSYGYTF
TRBV5-1	TRBD1	TRBJ1-2	.	TGCGCCAGCAGCTTGGTGGACAGGGGAGAGTATGGCTACACCTTC	CASSLVDRGEYGYTF
TRBV27	TRBD1	TRBJ1-1	.	TGTGCCAGCAGTTTACAGCCGGGACAGGGGAACACTGAAGCTTTCTTT	CASSLQPGQGNTEAFF
TRBV5-4	TRBD2	TRBJ2-7	.	TGTGCCAGCAGCCGAGCGGGAGTCCTCTACGAGCAGTACTTC	CASSRAGVLYEQYF
TRBV3-1/TRBV3-2	TRBD1	TRBJ1-6	.	TGTGCCAGCAGCCACGGACAGGGTCTGGGTTCACCCCTCCACTTT	CASSHGQGLGSPLHF
TRBV7-2	TRBD2	TRBJ2-3	.	TGTGCCAGCAGCGTTCTTATAGCGGGGGGGCTCCCCTCCACAGATACGCAGTATTTT	CASSVLIAGGLPSTDTQYF
TRBV5-8	TRBD2	TRBJ2-2	.	TGTGCCAGCAGCTCGAACCACGGGGGGTTGGGAAACACCGGGGAGCTGTTTTTT	CASSSNHGGLGNTGELFF
TRBV5-1	.	TRBJ2-7	.	TGCGCCAGCAGCTTCGACAGGCCAACCTACGAGCAGTACTTC	CASSFDRPTYEQYF
TRBV24-1	.	TRBJ1-5	.	TGTGCCACCAGCCCCCCCAGGCAGCCCCAGCATTTT	CATSPPRQPQHF
TRBV14	TRBD1	TRBJ2-5	.	TGTGCCAGCAGCCCCCGGACAGGGGGGGAGACCCAGTACTTC	CASSPRTGGETQYF
TRBV19	.	TRBJ1-5	once	TGTGCCAGTTCAAGAGTCCGGCAACAGTATAGCAATCAGCCCCAGCATTTT	CASSRVRQQYSNQPQHF
TRBV27	TRBD2	TRBJ2-7	.	TGTGCCAGCAGTTTAGGGTGGGAGGGCCTTTACGAGCAGTACTTC	CASSLGWEGLYEQYF
TRBV10-3	TRBD1	TRBJ1-6	.	TGTGCCATCGGCCCTGAGGACAGGACCCTCTCACCCCTCCACTTT	CAIGPEDRTLSPLHF
TRBV30	.	TRBJ1-2	.	TGTGCCTGGAGTCCGGACGGGAACTATGGCTACACCTTC	CAWSPDGNYGYTF
TRBV6-5	TRBD1	TRBJ2-7	.	TGTGCCAGCAGATTACAGGGGAGATCCTACGAGCAGTACTTC	CASRLQGRSYEQYF
TRBV30	.	TRBJ1-3	.	TGTGCCTGGATGCCCGGAAACACCATATATTTT	CAWMPGNTIYF
TRBV9	TRBD1	TRBJ2-7	.	TGTGCCAGCAGCGCAGGGGGGACAGGGTTCAACGAGCAGTACTTC	CASSAGGTGFNEQYF
TRBV2	.	TRBJ1-2	once	TGTGCCAGCAGTTCCCGACAGCTAAACTATGGCTACACCTTC	CASSSRQLNYGYTF